One sample yielded the 28 T cell receptor beta chains listed below, sequenced in a study of shared clonotypes between healthy human individuals. Sequenced by immunoSEQ multiplex PCR; TCRdb stores in-frame clones only, minus some. The sample carries 450,000 to 700,000 clones, over 95% recorded once. Naive CD8 cells comprised CD45RO-negative, CCR7-positively selected cells, excluding terminally differentiated effector memory CD45RA+ cells. Specimen: naive CD8+ T cells sorted from blood. The receptors stem from a woman in her twenties or thirties in good health.

This chain joins TRBV28 and TRBJ2-7, with 11 positions matching TRBD1. V lost 8 bases to trimming and J lost 4 bases; unmatched junction nucleotides: 10. The CDR3 runs 15 residues. CDR1 and CDR2 from the germline V gene are MDHEN and SYDVKM. CDR3 coding DNA: TGTGCCAGCCAGACCCGGACAGGGGGCTTTTACGAGCAGTACTTC. Translated, it gives CASQTRTGGFYEQYF. Combining the CDR3 with reference TRBV28 and TRBJ2-7 gives the whole variable domain DVKVTQSSRYLVKRTGEKVFLECVQDMDHENMFWYRQDPGLGLRLIYFSYDVKMKEKGDIPEGYSVSREKKERFSLILESASTNQTSMYLCASQTRTGGFYEQYFGPGTRLTVT.

On this clone itself: The identical CDR3 is also encoded by other nucleotide sequences in the sample. This sequence joins TRBV27 and TRBJ2-5; 10 positions match TRBD2. This CDR3 is 14 amino acids long. The V gene's germline CDR1 is MNHEY and CDR2 SMNVEV (reference sequence). V shed 5 bases, J shed 4 bases, and the junction held 4 bases outside the gene matches. This CDR3 is CASSLIAGGETQYF. CDR3 coding DNA: TGTGCCAGCAGTCTCATAGCGGGAGGAGAGACCCAGTACTTC.

This chain joins TRBV5-5 and TRBJ1-5; a possible D gene is TRBD1 (6 bases). The CDR3 sequence is 16 residues long. Between the trimmed V and J ends, which lost 3 bases and 3 bases, there was a span of 16 bases. In germline, CDR1 is SGHKS, CDR2 YYEKEE (reference sequence). This CDR3 is CASSSQGGGPNQPQHF. In DNA, the CDR3 is TGTGCCAGCAGCTCGCAGGGAGGGGGACCCAATCAGCCCCAGCATTTT.

This chain joins TRBV4-2 and TRBJ1-1, with a possible D match to TRBD1 (6 bases). Germline lookup yields CDR1 LGHNA and CDR2 YNFKEQ. The CDR3 runs to 15 residues. Trimming stripped 5 bases from V and 4 bases from J, with 17 bases between. CDR3 amino acids: CASSFRGGGGTEAFF. As DNA, the CDR3 is TGTGCCAGCAGCTTCCGAGGGGGAGGCGGCACTGAAGCTTTCTTT.

This clone was counted between two and nine times. This rearrangement joins TRBV2 to TRBJ1-3, with D tentatively TRBD1 (5 bases). The CDR3 is 18 residues long. From germline, CDR1 is SNHLY and CDR2 FYNNEI. Trimming pared 1 base from V and 0 bases from J, leaving 16 bases between. The CDR3 here is CASSEGRAGTISGNTIYF. The CDR3 bases are TGTGCCAGCAGTGAAGGCCGGGCAGGGACCATCTCTGGAAACACCATATATTTT.

The chain is built from TRBV20-1 and TRBJ2-7, with D tentatively TRBD2 (5 bases). The CDR3 consists of 11 residues. Germline CDR1 and CDR2: DFQATT and SNEGSKA (reference sequence). V was trimmed by 5 bases and J by 3 bases, leaving 8 bases between them. The chain's CDR3 is CSALRDYEQYF. The DNA of the CDR3 is TGCAGTGCTCTCCGGGACTACGAGCAGTACTTC.

V usage is TRBV4-1 and J usage is TRBJ1-5, with TRBD1 matching 7 bases. Germline lookup yields CDR1 MGHRA and CDR2 YSYEKL. CDR3 length: 13 residues. J was trimmed by 7 bases and V by 3 bases; bases with no gene match: 3. CDR3 sequence: CASSHLGGQPQHF. The CDR3 DNA reads as TGCGCCAGCAGCCACTTAGGGGGCCAGCCCCAGCATTTT.

The chain couples TRBV5-4 to TRBJ2-7; D ambiguous. The V gene lost 2 bases and the J gene lost 3 bases, with 12 bases spanning the gap. The CDR3 is made up of 14 amino acids. The germline CDR1 and CDR2 sequences are SGHNT and YYREEE (reference sequence). The CDR3 loop is CASSLGEKGYEQYF. CDR3 DNA sequence: TGTGCCAGCAGCTTAGGAGAGAAGGGCTACGAGCAGTACTTC.

The chain links TRBV27 to TRBJ2-7; 7 nucleotides agree with TRBD1. Trimming took 3 bases from V and 4 from J; bases not matched to a gene: 9. The CDR3 runs 15 residues. Germline V gene sequence: CDR1 MNHEY, CDR2 SMNVEV (reference sequence). The CDR3 sequence: CASSLVFVRGYEQYF. In DNA form, the CDR3 reads TGTGCCAGCAGTTTGGTCTTTGTCAGGGGGTACGAGCAGTACTTC.

The rearrangement uses TRBV13 and TRBJ2-2; the match to TRBD2 covers 9 bases. CDR3 length: 19 residues. The germline V gene has CDR1 PRHDT and CDR2 FYEKMQ (reference sequence). Losses at the gene ends were 1 base for V and 0 bases for J; bases not matched to a gene: 9. The CDR3 sequence is CASSLAFMASGTNTGELFF. The CDR3, as DNA: TGTGCCAGCAGCTTAGCTTTTATGGCTAGCGGGACGAACACCGGGGAGCTGTTTTTT.

The chain has TRBV28 and TRBJ2-7; perhaps TRBD2 as D (7 bases). CDR1 and CDR2 (germline): MDHEN, SYDVKM. The length of the CDR3 is 16 residues. Deletions cut 5 bases from V and 0 bases from J, with 17 bases between. The CDR3 DNA is TGTGCCAGCAGTCGATACAGGGAGGGGAGCTCCTACGAGCAGTACTTC. It codes for CASSRYREGSSYEQYF.

CDR3 DNA: TGTGCCAGTAGTACGGACTTCTCACAGCCCCAGCATTTT. Protein sequence: CASSTDFSQPQHF. The rearrangement joins TRBV19 to TRBJ1-5, with no clear D. Trimming removed 4 bases at V and 7 bases at J, with 11 bases between. CDR3 size: 13 residues. Germline-derived CDR1 and CDR2 are LNHDA and SQIVND (reference sequence).

V gene TRBV11-2 combines with J gene TRBJ2-1; maybe TRBD2 (6 bases). CDR3 length equals 15 residues. The germline V and J ends were trimmed by 5 bases and 6 bases, with 17 bases remaining between them. Germline V lookup: CDR1 SGHAT, CDR2 FQNNGV. The CDR3 is CASSPWTGALNEQFF. DNA for the CDR3: TGTGCCAGCAGCCCGTGGACGGGAGCCCTCAATGAGCAGTTCTTC.

The chain has TRBV28 and TRBJ2-7; 7 bases agree with TRBD2. The V and J ends lost 6 bases and 5 bases, in that order; junction bases with no gene match: 7. The CDR3 runs to 13 residues. The V gene's germline CDR1 is MDHEN and CDR2 SYDVKM. The chain's CDR3 is CASRGGSSDEQYF. DNA of the CDR3: TGTGCCAGCAGAGGCGGGAGCTCGGACGAGCAGTACTTC.

The V and J genes are TRBV6-5 and TRBJ2-7; the D gene is possibly TRBD2 (5 bases). In germline, CDR1 is MNHEY, CDR2 SVGAGI. The V end lost 4 bases, the J end lost 2 bases, and 12 bases lay between the germline ends. This CDR3 is 14 amino acids long. CDR3 in DNA: TGTGCCAGCAGTTCCCCCGACGGGACCTACGAGCAGTACTTC. Translation: CASSSPDGTYEQYF.

This rearrangement joins TRBV9 to TRBJ1-2; weak D call: TRBD1 (5 bases). Germline CDR1 SGDLS, CDR2 YYNGEE. This CDR3 comprises 12 residues. Trimming removed 0 bases at V and 8 bases at J, with 8 bases between. This CDR3 reads CASSVAGRGYTF. DNA for the CDR3: TGTGCCAGCAGCGTAGCAGGGCGCGGCTACACCTTC.

This CDR3 reads CASSVDNLGLAGVGTQYF. CDR3 bases: TGCGCCAGCAGCGTAGACAACCTCGGACTAGCGGGAGTGGGGACCCAGTACTTC. The V gene is TRBV5-1, the J gene TRBJ2-5, with 13 bases that match TRBD2. V was clipped by 4 bases and J by 7 bases; unmatched bases: 16. The CDR3 loop spans 18 amino acids. Germline V gene sequence: CDR1 SGHRS, CDR2 YFSETQ.

About this clone itself: This may stem from a read error, because a much larger clone lies one nucleotide away. At the DNA level, this CDR3 is encoded by other sequences in the same sample as well. This chain links TRBV5-6 with TRBJ1-1, with D hard to call. Germline assignment: CDR1 SGHDT and CDR2 YYEEEE. V lost 3 bases, J lost 1 base, and 1 base lay in between. CDR3 length equals 11 residues. CDR3 region: CASSSNTEAFF. The CDR3 DNA follows: TGTGCCAGCAGCTCGAACACTGAAGCTTTCTTT.

For the CDR3, the DNA is TGTGCCAGTAGTATAACTGGAGGGGGTAGCAATCAGCCCCAGCATTTT. This encodes CASSITGGGSNQPQHF. This chain connects TRBV19 to TRBJ1-5; D is possibly TRBD1 (6 bases). The CDR3 loop spans 16 amino acids. V lost 2 bases, J lost 0 bases, and 11 bases lay in between. Germline-derived CDR1 and CDR2 are LNHDA and SQIVND (reference sequence).

This clone was counted a single time. This chain uses TRBV2 with TRBJ2-7, with D perhaps TRBD2 (5 bases). V was cut by 3 bases and J by 6 bases, with 15 bases left in between. This CDR3 region has 14 residues. CDR1 SNHLY and CDR2 FYNNEI come from the germline V gene. CDR3 DNA: TGTGCCAGCAGTGACCTATTTCCCGGGGTCGAGCAGTACTTC. Encoded protein: CASSDLFPGVEQYF.

The chain is built from TRBV4-2 and TRBJ1-5; possibly TRBD1 for D (5 bases). V was trimmed by 0 bases and J by 4 bases, leaving 10 bases between them. Germline V gene lookup returns CDR1 LGHNA and CDR2 YNFKEQ. The CDR3 covers 15 residues. The CDR3 DNA follows: TGTGCCAGCAGCCAAGATGGGGACGGTAATCAGCCCCAGCATTTT. It encodes CASSQDGDGNQPQHF.

Concerning this clone: Other DNA variants within this sample encode the same CDR3. V usage is TRBV5-6 and J usage is TRBJ1-1; perhaps TRBD1 as D (5 bases). The CDR3 is 12 residues long. V lost 3 bases, J lost 5 bases, and 8 bases lay in between. CDR1 is SGHDT, CDR2 YYEEEE, per germline. CDR3 DNA: TGTGCCAGCAGCTGGGGGGGTACTGAAGCTTTCTTT. This encodes CASSWGGTEAFF.

The rearrangement joins TRBV28 to TRBJ1-6; 7 bases agree with TRBD1. Looked up from germline, CDR1 is MDHEN and CDR2 is SYDVKM. V shed 4 bases and J 5 bases; nucleotides not matched to a gene: 8. This CDR3 region has 16 residues. CDR3 sequence: CASSSIVGTDNSPLHF. In nucleotides, the CDR3 is TGTGCCAGCAGTTCTATCGTCGGGACAGATAATTCACCCCTCCACTTT.

The chain joins TRBV7-9 to TRBJ1-4; no clear D gene. CDR3 size: 12 residues. V was shortened by 5 bases and J by 5 bases, with 6 bases between the two germline ends. Looked up from germline, CDR1 is SEHNR and CDR2 is FQNEAQ (reference sequence). In nucleotides, the CDR3 is TGTGCCAGCAGCGACGGAAATGAAAAACTGTTTTTT. The encoded protein is CASSDGNEKLFF.

This clone came up once. The J gene is TRBJ2-2, the V gene TRBV29-1; 7 positions agree with TRBD2. J was trimmed by 7 bases and V by 0 bases; bases with no gene match: 8. From germline, CDR1 is SQVTM and CDR2 ANQGSEA. The CDR3 spans 15 residues. The CDR3 DNA reads TGCAGCGTTGAAGAGGGGACTACGGTGGGCGGGGAGCTGTTTTTT. Translating it yields CSVEEGTTVGGELFF.

The chain links TRBV5-1 to TRBJ1-2, with D hard to call. This CDR3 comprises 14 residues. The V end lost 1 base, the J end lost 6 bases, and 13 bases lay between the germline ends. Germline CDR1 reads SGHRS; CDR2 reads YFSETQ. The CDR3 DNA sequence: TGCGCCAGCAGCTTGTCCTTCAGCGGCCATGGCTACACCTTC. Translating it yields CASSLSFSGHGYTF.

This clone was counted a single time. A read error may account for a junction end that differs from germline. The CDR3 sequence: CASSEEGQREAYEQYF. The CDR3, as DNA: TGTGCCAGCAGCGAAGAAGGTCAGCGGGAGGCCTACGAGCAGTACTTC. The gene calls are TRBV14 and TRBJ2-5; 9 bases fit TRBD2. The tail of the sequence fits TRBJ2-7 better, so the J call may be wrong. This CDR3 spans 16 amino acids. Per germline, CDR1 SGHDN and CDR2 FVKESK.

V is TRBV27 and J is TRBJ2-5, with a possible D match to TRBD2 (5 bases). V was pared by 3 bases and J by 2 bases, with 7 bases between. Germline lookup yields CDR1 MNHEY and CDR2 SMNVEV (reference sequence). CDR3 length equals 13 residues. This CDR3 reads CASSFGIQETQYF. The CDR3 DNA reads as TGTGCCAGCAGTTTCGGGATTCAAGAGACCCAGTACTTC.